This T cell receptor beta chain was profiled in a study of Ad26.COV2.S vaccination and SARS-CoV-2 variants. On the study more broadly: Ad26.COV2.S was injected intramuscularly once or twice, 56 days apart.

Only one count was recorded for this clone. Its antigen remains unknown. Profiled with immunoSEQ multiplex PCR; TCRdb holds only in-frame clones, not every one. The table shows more than 300,000 clones, with 88% occurring only once. Study-wide results and limits: Compared with placebo recipients, vaccine recipients had higher spike-specific TCR breadth.

V lost 0 bases to trimming and J lost 7 bases, with 7 bases between them. CDR1 is SGHTA, CDR2 FQGTGA, per germline. The CDR3 sequence is 13 residues long. Regarding treatment: over 15 received Ad26.COV2.S at low or high dose, single or two shots; 5 received placebo; per-sample allocation not given. Each sample was drawn 63 days after the first injection (of vaccine or placebo). The study used a vaccine consisting of an Ad26 vector that expressed Wuhan-strain SARS-CoV-2 spike. This chain links TRBV7-3 with TRBJ1-5; D might be TRBD1 (5 bases). The sequencing used peripheral blood, collected in a trial of Ad26.COV2.S vaccine versus placebo. This TCR came from a person between 18 and 65 years old who received the Ad26.COV2.S COVID-19 vaccine or a placebo. The CDR3 protein is CASSLTGEQPQHF. In nucleotides, the CDR3 is TGTGCCAGCAGCTTAACAGGGGAACAGCCCCAGCATTTT.